A selection of T cell receptor beta chains follows, all from one sample in a study of T cell responses to AZD1222 COVID-19 vaccine. Method: immunoSEQ multiplex PCR; TCRdb's copy keeps in-frame clones and lacks some. The sample has approximately 160,000 clones, 93% seen once; the top ten hold about 0.9%. The input for sequencing was peripheral blood, taken on day 0 of AZD1222 vaccination. The receptors were sampled from an adult in good health. Both conserved end residues are part of each CDR3. Each record gives: J gene, D gene, clone size, V gene, CDR3 DNA, CDR3 protein. D genes are given only for firm matches. A clone size is listed for some rows: how often the clone was seen (once, few, many), or a class if it is expanded.

TRBJ1-1 NA NA TRBV28 TGTGCCGTAAATGGGGCACCTGAAGCTTTCTTT CAVNGAPEAFF
TRBJ1-1 NA NA TRBV5-1 TGCGCCAGCAGCCTGGCGGGGGGGAAGGGAGCTTTCTTT CASSLAGGKGAFF
TRBJ1-3 NA NA TRBV6-5 TGTGCCACCTGGGCCAGGGGCTTAGGAAACACCATATATTTT CATWARGLGNTIYF
TRBJ2-7 NA NA TRBV7-6 TGTGCCAGCAGCTCCCCGGGCAGGGGCGTAAACGAGCAGTACTTC CASSSPGRGVNEQYF
TRBJ2-5 TRBD1 NA TRBV6-5 TGTGCCAGCAGTTACGTTCCCGGGACAGGGCAAGAGACCCAGTACTTC CASSYVPGTGQETQYF
TRBJ2-3 NA NA TRBV10-3 TGTGCCATCAGTGAGTCAGATAGGGCCACAGATACGCAGTATTTT CAISESDRATDTQYF
TRBJ1-5 TRBD1 NA TRBV6-6 TGTGCCAGCAGTTACCCGCCGGGACAGGGGAGTCAGCCCCAGCATTTT CASSYPPGQGSQPQHF
TRBJ1-2 TRBD1 once TRBV10-1 TGCGCCAGTTATCCCCCCGGGACAGGGACCTCCTATGGCTACACCTTC CASYPPGTGTSYGYTF
TRBJ2-1 NA NA TRBV30 TGTGCCTGGAGTGGGCCAGAGAACAATGAGCAGTTCTTC CAWSGPENNEQFF
TRBJ1-1 NA NA TRBV29-1 TGCAGCGCTCGAGTGAACACTGAAGCTTTCTTT CSARVNTEAFF